The rows below give T cell receptor beta chains drawn from one sample of a study of cytomegalovirus exposure and HLA in healthy donors. This table comes from immunoSEQ multiplex PCR, and its TCRdb copy is limited to in-frame clones, with some not included. Of 100,000 or so clones in the sample, less than 85% were seen once. Sequencing was done on a sample of PBMCs. Source of these receptors: a man in his forties in good health and CMV-seropositive. Both conserved end residues are trimmed from each CDR3. The D gene is left open where the match is weak.

V gene	D gene	J gene	CDR3 protein
TRBV29-1	TRBD1	TRBJ2-7	SASRRGQDPYEQY
TRBV7-6	TRBD1	TRBJ2-7	ASSFNYRGHEQY
TRBV21-1	NA	TRBJ1-3	ASNSKQGALWVGNTIY
TRBV6-5	NA	TRBJ2-7	ASRDTSSSYEQY
TRBV28	TRBD1	TRBJ1-6	ASRVDRASYNSPLH
TRBV4-1	NA	TRBJ2-5	ASSQPLRGAKETQY
TRBV18	NA	TRBJ2-1	ASSPPTKTDWAF
TRBV5-6	TRBD2	TRBJ2-2	ASSWGTSGKNTGELF
TRBV6-1	TRBD2	TRBJ2-7	ASTQGTGGAYEQY
TRBV6-5	TRBD2	TRBJ2-1	ASSYGEGLGEQF
TRBV18	TRBD1	TRBJ2-5	ASSHRTGLGETQY
TRBV18	NA	TRBJ1-1	ASSLGENTEAF
TRBV28	NA	TRBJ2-2	ASSFGLAGRNDGELF
TRBV19	TRBD2	TRBJ2-5	ASSVRDGGETQY
TRBV18	TRBD2	TRBJ2-2	ASSPVGLAPGELF
TRBV13	TRBD2	TRBJ2-2	ASSYEGLAENTGELF
TRBV6-1	TRBD2	TRBJ2-7	ASNYKAGGYEQY
TRBV7-9	TRBD1	TRBJ2-7	ASSLPTGDSHYEQY
TRBV6-6	NA	TRBJ2-2	ASSPTGEAGELF
TRBV9	TRBD2	TRBJ2-1	ASSVLSGPDNEQF
TRBV28	TRBD1	TRBJ1-5	ATYRGLAQPQH
TRBV18	NA	TRBJ1-1	ASSPPSISGAATEAF
TRBV11-3	TRBD2	TRBJ2-1	ASSPRLAGDNEQF
TRBV5-1	TRBD2	TRBJ2-1	ASMWGGENNEQF
TRBV6-5	TRBD1	TRBJ2-3	ASRQGLSTDTQY
TRBV11-2	NA	TRBJ2-2	ASSLLPPANTGELF
TRBV6-1	NA	TRBJ1-2	ASRRDSSYGYT
TRBV18	TRBD1	TRBJ2-3	ASSRTGAGTDTQY
TRBV27	TRBD1	TRBJ2-7	ASRGQGNYEQY
TRBV6-6	TRBD2	TRBJ2-1	ASSPGGQSNNEQF
TRBV5-4	TRBD1	TRBJ2-1	ASSLGQGTYNEQF
TRBV30	NA	TRBJ1-5	AWSEGGNQPQH
TRBV7-9	NA	TRBJ2-7	ASSSTGSPYEQY
TRBV5-8	TRBD1	TRBJ1-5	ASSSGTGGNQPQH
TRBV4-1	NA	TRBJ2-6	ASSQVGGAGSGANGLT
TRBV27	TRBD1	TRBJ1-5	ASSSQGADQPQH